The TCR beta chain under discussion was sequenced for a study of blood T cell repertoires in COVID-19. The overall study: The United States, Italy and Spain supplied acute and convalescent COVID-19 samples.

The CDR3 spans 15 residues. The germline CDR1 and CDR2 sequences are MNHNS and SASEGT. V gave up 2 bases and J gave up 0 bases, with 8 bases separating them. As handled by the study authors: Scientists estimated how many nucleated cells there were by amplifying reference gene primers. Data came from immunoSEQ multiplex PCR; TCRdb stores just in-frame clones and leaves some out. V and J calls and clone size are given by that table; D and trimming were obtained from the DNA. The sample lists 200,000 to 250,000 clones, 82% seen once, with 3.6% in the top ten. The chain links TRBV6-1 to TRBJ1-3; no definite D call. The sample was peripheral blood. The sequence came from a woman of 80 years or more with acute or convalescent COVID-19. CDR3 residues: CASSENLYSGNTIYF. The CDR3 bases are TGTGCCAGCAGTGAAAATCTGTACTCTGGAAACACCATATATTTT.